Below, 20 T cell receptor beta chains from the same sample are listed, as sequenced in a study of blood T cell repertoires in COVID-19 (dated by TCRdb to the early 2020s). Library preparation used the immunoSEQ multiplex PCR assay. This is the immuneACCESS table as TCRdb keeps it, with only in-frame sequences that have V and J called. A part of the clones is gone; compared with another copy, unresolved V genes explain less than half, and the rest is unexplained. Here the sample has 90,000 or so clones; around 86% occur a single time. The top ten constitute roughly 3.5% of the sample. The sample comprised peripheral blood. These receptor sequences come from a woman in her sixties or seventies with acute or convalescent COVID-19.

The chain recombines TRBV28 with TRBJ1-6; the match to TRBD1 covers 11 bases. The V segment lost 7 bases and the J segment 10 bases; nucleotides outside the gene matches: 9. Germline-derived CDR1 and CDR2 are MDHEN and SYDVKM. CDR3 length: 15 residues. The CDR3: CASIGGQGVDSPLHF. The CDR3 nucleotides are TGTGCCAGCATCGGGGGACAGGGGGTGGACTCACCCCTCCACTTT.

A few counts support this clone. The rearrangement uses TRBV28 and TRBJ1-1, with 9 bases matching TRBD1. The CDR3 contains 13 residues. The J segment lost 5 bases and the V segment lost 7 bases, leaving 5 bases of the junction unmatched. From germline, CDR1 is MDHEN and CDR2 SYDVKM. CDR3 residues: CASKRDRVTEAFF. The CDR3 bases are TGTGCCAGCAAACGGGACAGGGTAACTGAAGCTTTCTTT.

The rearrangement uses TRBV2 and TRBJ2-7; no firm D call. This CDR3 spans 12 amino acids. V lost 2 bases and J 4 bases, leaving 6 bases between the germline ends. Germline-derived CDR1 and CDR2 are SNHLY and FYNNEI. The CDR3 DNA is TGTGCCAGCAGTGAACAGCGTTACGAGCAGTACTTC. As protein: CASSEQRYEQYF.

This rearrangement joins TRBV14 to TRBJ2-5, with a possible D match to TRBD2 (6 bases). This CDR3 is built from 15 residues. V dropped 4 bases and J dropped 4 bases, with 16 bases sitting between them. Germline loops: CDR1 SGHDN, CDR2 FVKESK. This CDR3 is CASSPRGVLGETQYF. The CDR3 coding sequence is TGTGCCAGCAGCCCCCGCGGGGTTCTGGGAGAGACCCAGTACTTC. Based on the CDR3 plus reference TRBV14 and TRBJ2-5, the full variable domain is EAGVTQFPSHSVIEKGQTVTLRCDPISGHDNLYWYRRVMGKEIKFLLHFVKESKQDESGMPNNRFLAERTGGTYSTLKVQPAELEDSGVYFCASSPRGVLGETQYFGPGTRLLVL.

V usage is TRBV2 and J usage is TRBJ1-5; D is uncertain. V was clipped by 4 bases and J by 0 bases, with 10 bases between them. The CDR3 extends over 15 amino acids. Germline V lookup: CDR1 SNHLY, CDR2 FYNNEI. The CDR3, as DNA: TGTGCCAGCAGTGTAAGGGAGAATAGCAATCAGCCCCAGCATTTT. Residues: CASSVRENSNQPQHF.

The chain links TRBV15 to TRBJ2-7; 7 bases line up with TRBD1. CDR1 LNHNV and CDR2 YYDKDF come from the germline V gene (reference sequence). V lost 3 bases, J lost 1 base, and 6 bases stayed unmatched. This CDR3 has 15 amino acids. The CDR3 DNA sequence: TGTGCCACCAGCAGGGCCCGACAGGGTTCCTACGAGCAGTACTTC. It yields the protein CATSRARQGSYEQYF.

The V and J genes are TRBV18 and TRBJ1-2, with 7 bases matching TRBD1. CDR3 size: 14 residues. Germline V CDR1 and CDR2: KGHSH, LQKENI. Trimming at V came to 0 bases and at J to 6 bases, leaving 4 bases not matched to a gene. CDR3 amino acids: CASSPPTGNNGYTF. DNA for the CDR3: TGTGCCAGCTCACCACCGACAGGGAACAATGGCTACACCTTC.

The chain has TRBV21-1 and TRBJ2-1; the D call TRBD2 from the table was never checked on the DNA. TRBV21-1 has pseudogene status. The CDR3 loop spans 19 amino acids. CDR3 nucleotide sequence: TGTGCCAGCAGCAAAGAATCGGGGAACCCTTTTAGGTCCTACAATGAGCAGTTCTTC. It yields the protein CASSKESGNPFRSYNEQFF.

This chain links TRBV5-1 with TRBJ1-2; possible D gene TRBD1, 5 bases. The CDR3 totals 15 residues. CDR1 is SGHRS and CDR2 is YFSETQ in the germline V gene. V was trimmed by 3 bases and J by 4 bases, leaving 16 bases between them. CDR3 DNA: TGCGCCAGCAGCTCGACCGGGACGGGGGTCTATGGCTACACCTTC. It encodes CASSSTGTGVYGYTF.

The chain recombines TRBV28 with TRBJ2-7, with D possibly TRBD1 on 6 matching bases. Between the trimmed V and J ends, which lost 6 bases and 1 base, there was a span of 13 bases. The CDR3 extends over 14 amino acids. CDR1 is MDHEN and CDR2 is SYDVKM in the germline V gene. CDR3 sequence: CASRPGTSSYEQYV. Written as DNA, the CDR3 is TGTGCCAGCAGACCCGGGACAAGTTCCTACGAGCAGTACGTC.

The chain is built from TRBV15 and TRBJ1-1; D is unresolved. CDR1 is LNHNV and CDR2 is YYDKDF in the germline V gene (reference sequence). Trimming stripped 6 bases from V and 5 bases from J, with 19 bases between. The CDR3 covers 15 residues. The CDR3 DNA reads as TGTGCCACCAGGAGGACTGTAGGATTGGATACTGAAGCTTTCTTT. It codes for CATRRTVGLDTEAFF.

The chain has TRBV29-1 and TRBJ1-2; D is unresolved. Germline CDR1 is SQVTM and CDR2 is ANQGSEA. V shed 5 bases and J shed 4 bases, with 11 bases lying between them. This CDR3 comprises 12 residues. The CDR3 nucleotides read TGCAGCGTTATTGCGGGGATCTATGGCTACACCTTC. Protein: CSVIAGIYGYTF.

The chain has TRBV5-1 and TRBJ2-7; TRBD2 agrees at 12 bases. Germline values: CDR1 SGHRS, CDR2 YFSETQ. This CDR3 contains 16 residues. V trimming: 3 bases; J trimming: 4 bases; junction bases outside the gene matches: 8. The CDR3 DNA reads as TGCGCCAGCAGCTCTGGGACTAGCGGGTTGATATACGAGCAGTACTTC. Translated, it gives CASSSGTSGLIYEQYF.

This sequence joins TRBV4-1 and TRBJ1-5, with D uncertain. This CDR3 spans 17 amino acids. With 1 base removed from V and 2 bases from J, the gap between germline ends came to 15 bases. CDR1 is MGHRA and CDR2 is YSYEKL in the germline V gene. CDR3 protein: CASSQGGGQEGNQPQHF. The CDR3 DNA reads as TGCGCCAGCAGCCAAGGAGGAGGTCAAGAGGGCAATCAGCCCCAGCATTTT.

This chain joins TRBV11-2 and TRBJ2-7, with 8 bases that match TRBD1. The CDR3 sequence is 16 residues long. CDR1 is SGHAT, CDR2 FQNNGV, per germline. V gave up 3 bases and J gave up 5 bases; unmatched junction bases: 12. This chain's CDR3 is CASSLGQAPLLNEQYF. CDR3 bases: TGTGCCAGCAGCTTGGGACAGGCTCCCCTCTTGAACGAGCAGTACTTC.

The chain combines TRBV7-2 with TRBJ2-2, with a possible D match to TRBD2 (5 bases). The germline V and J ends were trimmed by 1 base and 5 bases, with 14 bases remaining between them. CDR1 and CDR2 from the germline V gene are SGHTA and FQGNSA. The CDR3 has 16 residues. In DNA form, the CDR3 reads TGTGCCAGCAGCTTAGTTCCCGGGGTGGCGACCGGGGAGCTGTTTTTT. Translation: CASSLVPGVATGELFF.

The chain is built from TRBV28 and TRBJ1-2; 10 bases are a match to TRBD1. V gave up 7 bases and J gave up 8 bases; unmatched junction bases: 7. The CDR3 is 13 residues long. Germline-derived CDR1 and CDR2 are MDHEN and SYDVKM. For the CDR3, the DNA is TGTGCCAGCAAGCGACAGGGGGCGGAGGGCTACACCTTC. It codes for CASKRQGAEGYTF.

The genes are TRBV5-1 and TRBJ2-7; 8 positions match TRBD1. Germline V gene data show CDR1 as SGHRS and CDR2 as YFSETQ. V was pared by 5 bases and J by 1 base, with 11 bases of the junction left unmatched. This CDR3 is 16 amino acids long. The CDR3: CASRRLPGQESYEQYF. The CDR3 region has the DNA TGCGCCAGCAGGAGACTACCGGGACAGGAGTCCTACGAGCAGTACTTC.

For the CDR3, the DNA is TGTGCCAGCAGAGGCGGGACAGGGGAATCAAAGCCCCAGCATTTT. Translated, it gives CASRGGTGESKPQHF. This chain links TRBV2 with TRBJ1-5; 10 bases match TRBD1. Germline loops: CDR1 SNHLY, CDR2 FYNNEI. The ends lost 6 bases at V and 8 bases at J; junction bases unmatched: 10. The CDR3 contains 15 residues. Supplemented by reference TRBV2 and TRBJ1-5, the full variable domain reads EPEVTQTPSHQVTQMGQEVILRCVPISNHLYFYWYRQILGQKVEFLVSFYNNEISEKSEIFDDQFSVERPDGSNFTLKIRSTKLEDSAMYFCASRGGTGESKPQHFGDGTRLSIL.

The V call is TRBV28, the J call TRBJ2-2, with a weak D call TRBD2 (6 bases). The CDR3 runs 15 residues. CDR1 and CDR2 from the germline V gene are MDHEN and SYDVKM. V was clipped by 6 bases and J by 4 bases, with 15 bases between them. For the CDR3, the DNA is TGTGCCAGCAGCACAGGACTATCCGGCACCGGGGAGCTGTTTTTT. Its translation is CASSTGLSGTGELFF.